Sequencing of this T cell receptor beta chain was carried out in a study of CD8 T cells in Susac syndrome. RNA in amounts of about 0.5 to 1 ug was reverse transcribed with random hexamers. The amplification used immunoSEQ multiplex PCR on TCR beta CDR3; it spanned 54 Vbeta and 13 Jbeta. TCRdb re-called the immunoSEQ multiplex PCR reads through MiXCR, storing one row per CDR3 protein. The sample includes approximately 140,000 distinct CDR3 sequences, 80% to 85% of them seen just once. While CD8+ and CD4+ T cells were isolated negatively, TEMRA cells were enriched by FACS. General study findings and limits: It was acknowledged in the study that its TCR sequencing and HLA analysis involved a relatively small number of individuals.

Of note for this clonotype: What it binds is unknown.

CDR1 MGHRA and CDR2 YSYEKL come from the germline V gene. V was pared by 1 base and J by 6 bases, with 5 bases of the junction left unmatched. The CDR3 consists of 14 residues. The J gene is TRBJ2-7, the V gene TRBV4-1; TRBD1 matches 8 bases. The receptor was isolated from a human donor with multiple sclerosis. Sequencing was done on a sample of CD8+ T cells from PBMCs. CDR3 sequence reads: CASSQGTGLGEQYF. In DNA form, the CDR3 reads TGCGCCAGCAGCCAAGGGACAGGGTTGGGCGAGCAGTACTTC.